These T cell receptor beta chains were read from a single sample in a study of CD8 T cells in ankylosing spondylitis. From the 5' RACE reads, TCRdb called clonotypes with MiXCR, one entry per CDR3 protein. The sample has some 840,000 distinct CDR3 sequences; about 12% are singletons. The sequenced sample consisted of blood, either unsorted or a sorted T cell fraction (not recorded which). Receptors originate from a male donor with ankylosing spondylitis. CDR3s include the opening cysteine and the closing phenylalanine or tryptophan. A D gene is named only where the DNA matches it firmly. The size of a clone is reported for some rows only, either as once, few or many, or as a class for expanded clones.

v_gene	abundance	d_gene	len	j_gene	CDR3aa	CDR3nt
TRBV2	few	TRBD2	11	TRBJ2-1	CASSPGLAQFF	TGTGCCAGCAGCCCGGGACTAGCCCAGTTCTTC
TRBV7-2	many	TRBD1	13	TRBJ2-1	CASSLARGNEQFF	TGTGCCAGCAGCTTAGCCAGGGGGAATGAGCAGTTCTTC
TRBV28	few	-	11	TRBJ1-4	CASTSNEKLFF	TGTGCCAGTACTTCGAATGAAAAACTGTTTTTT
TRBV6-5	few	TRBD1	14	TRBJ1-5	CASSYLTGEQPQHF	TGTGCCAGCAGTTACCTGACAGGGGAGCAGCCCCAGCATTTT
TRBV20-1	many	-	14	TRBJ1-5	CSARGGANNQPQHF	TGCAGTGCTAGAGGAGGGGCCAACAATCAGCCCCAGCATTTT
TRBV29-1	many	-	8	TRBJ1-2	CSVGHSSF	TGCAGCGTTGGCCACTCGTCCTTC
TRBV5-4	few	-	17	TRBJ2-1	CASSKGGRTTSNNEQFF	TGTGCCAGCAGCAAGGGGGGGAGGACGACCTCTAACAATGAGCAGTTCTTC
TRBV10-2	many	-	12	TRBJ1-2	CASGPGGYGYTF	TGCGCCAGCGGGCCGGGGGGATATGGCTACACCTTC
TRBV20-1	few	-	12	TRBJ1-1	CSASQGATEAFF	TGCAGTGCTAGCCAGGGAGCCACTGAAGCTTTCTTT
TRBV29-1	-	-	15	TRBJ2-6	CSVERRQAGANVLTF	TGCAGCGTTGAAAGGAGGCAGGCTGGGGCCAACGTCCTGACTTTC
TRBV10-3	few	TRBD2	14	TRBJ2-7	CAISESWEGNEQYF	TGTGCCATCAGTGAGTCTTGGGAGGGCAACGAGCAGTACTTC
TRBV29-1	many	TRBD1	12	TRBJ2-3	CSVPQGRHTQYF	TGCAGCGTTCCACAGGGGCGGCATACGCAGTATTTT
TRBV6-1	-	-	15	TRBJ1-1	CASTPPTTLNTEAFF	TGTGCCAGCACCCCACCCACAACCCTGAACACTGAAGCTTTCTTT
TRBV29-1	few	-	13	TRBJ1-1	CSVEYRAGDEAFF	TGCAGCGTTGAATACAGGGCCGGGGATGAAGCTTTCTTT
TRBV2	-	TRBD2	14	TRBJ2-7	CASSAREGLNEQYF	TGTGCCAGCAGTGCACGGGAGGGCCTGAACGAGCAGTACTTC
TRBV4-2	few	TRBD2	17	TRBJ2-3	CASSPRATGLVADTQYF	TGTGCCAGCAGCCCTAGAGCGACGGGACTAGTAGCAGATACGCAGTATTTT
TRBV6-5	many	-	16	TRBJ2-1	CASSYSTGPTANEQFF	TGTGCCAGCAGTTACTCGACGGGCCCGACCGCCAATGAGCAGTTCTTC
TRBV20-1	-	TRBD1	13	TRBJ2-7	CSVNTGGMGEQYF	TGCAGTGTTAATACAGGGGGTATGGGCGAGCAGTACTTC
TRBV9	-	-	14	TRBJ2-7	CASSVEVSSYEQYF	TGTGCCAGCAGCGTAGAGGTCAGTTCCTACGAGCAGTACTTC
TRBV7-2	many	-	13	TRBJ2-3	CASSFDEGDEEYF	TGTGCCAGCAGCTTTGATGAGGGAGACGAGGAGTATTTT
TRBV11-1	-	-	13	TRBJ1-4	CASSLPGGEKLFF	TGTGCCAGCAGCTTACCTGGGGGAGAAAAACTGTTTTTT
TRBV9	-	-	14	TRBJ2-3	CASSGRPRADTQYF	TGTGCCAGCAGCGGCCGCCCCAGGGCAGATACGCAGTATTTT
TRBV7-9	few	TRBD1	13	TRBJ1-1	CASSRMRQGEAFF	TGTGCCAGCAGCAGAATGAGACAGGGTGAAGCTTTCTTT
TRBV20-1	-	-	17	TRBJ2-2	CSARPRDRGTNTGELFF	TGCAGTGCTAGACCCCGGGACCGGGGCACGAACACCGGGGAGCTGTTTTTT
TRBV5-1	few	-	15	TRBJ2-5	CASSFGRDHQETQYF	TGCGCCAGCAGCTTCGGACGGGATCACCAAGAGACCCAGTACTTC
TRBV27	few	TRBD1	14	TRBJ1-6	CASSLNRGDSPLHF	TGTGCCAGCAGTTTAAACAGGGGAGATTCACCCCTCCACTTT
TRBV6-2/TRBV6-3	-	-	12	TRBJ2-2	CASSHGRGQLFF	TGTGCCAGCAGCCACGGGCGCGGGCAGCTGTTTTTT
TRBV7-9	many	TRBD2	16	TRBJ2-1	CASSARLAGGLDEQFF	TGTGCCAGCAGCGCCCGACTAGCGGGGGGGCTCGATGAGCAGTTCTTC
TRBV5-1	-	-	14	TRBJ2-3	CASSLVPEADTQYF	TGCGCCAGCAGCTTGGTCCCGGAAGCAGATACGCAGTATTTT
TRBV18	few	-	15	TRBJ1-2	CASSPRTDANYGYTF	TGTGCCAGCTCACCCCGGACAGATGCTAACTATGGCTACACCTTC
TRBV20-1	-	-	12	TRBJ2-5	CSASRGIETQYF	TGCAGTGCTAGTAGAGGGATAGAGACCCAGTACTTC
TRBV9	few	-	15	TRBJ2-5	CASSVGLALPETQYF	TGTGCCAGCAGCGTAGGGCTAGCATTACCAGAGACCCAGTACTTC
TRBV6-2/TRBV6-3	few	TRBD1	15	TRBJ1-1	CASSKETGVSTEAFF	TGTGCCAGCAGTAAGGAGACAGGGGTGAGCACTGAAGCTTTCTTT
TRBV20-1	-	TRBD2	14	TRBJ2-2	CSARGGLAPGELFF	TGCAGTGCTAGAGGTGGACTAGCCCCCGGGGAGCTGTTTTTT
TRBV4-2	-	TRBD2	14	TRBJ2-1	CASRGGRPYNEQFF	TGTGCCAGCAGGGGGGGGAGGCCTTACAATGAGCAGTTCTTC
TRBV12-3/TRBV12-4	many	-	16	TRBJ2-1	CASSSPWRGVGNEQFF	TGTGCCAGCAGTTCCCCTTGGAGGGGGGTAGGTAATGAGCAGTTCTTC
TRBV28	few	TRBD1	13	TRBJ1-1	CASSGQGPTEAFF	TGTGCCAGCAGCGGACAGGGTCCCACTGAAGCTTTCTTT
TRBV28	-	TRBD2	16	TRBJ2-1	CASSFTGGGGYNEQFF	TGTGCCAGCAGTTTTACGGGCGGCGGGGGATACAATGAGCAGTTCTTC
TRBV5-1	-	-	14	TRBJ2-3	CASSSGGGADTQYF	TGCGCCAGCAGCTCCGGAGGGGGCGCGGATACGCAGTATTTT
TRBV5-1	few	TRBD1	15	TRBJ1-1	CASRGRQGANTEAFF	TGCGCCAGCAGGGGACGGCAGGGGGCGAACACTGAAGCTTTCTTT
TRBV20-1	-	-	13	TRBJ1-6	CSARMQGNSPLHF	TGCAGTGCTAGAATGCAGGGAAATTCACCCCTCCACTTT
TRBV12-3/TRBV12-4	-	-	13	TRBJ1-1	CASKGTTNTEAFF	TGTGCCAGCAAAGGGACTACGAACACTGAAGCTTTCTTT
TRBV9	many	TRBD2	15	TRBJ2-1	CASSLGTSSYNEQFF	TGTGCCAGCAGTTTAGGGACTAGCTCATACAATGAGCAGTTCTTC
TRBV15	-	-	12	TRBJ2-2	CATSSRGGELFF	TGTGCCACCAGCAGTAGGGGCGGGGAGCTGTTTTTT
TRBV27	few	-	16	TRBJ2-7	CASSQRQVSRGYEQYF	TGTGCCAGCAGTCAACGACAGGTCTCCAGGGGCTACGAGCAGTACTTC
TRBV20-1	many	TRBD1	14	TRBJ1-5	CSARDRAGNQPQHF	TGCAGTGCTAGGGACAGGGCGGGGAATCAGCCCCAGCATTTT
TRBV20-1	many	-	13	TRBJ1-5	CSALGASNQPQHF	TGCAGTGCTCTGGGTGCCAGCAATCAGCCCCAGCATTTT
TRBV29-1	many	-	13	TRBJ2-5	CSVKDRDQETQYF	TGCAGCGTTAAGGACAGAGACCAAGAGACCCAGTACTTC
TRBV7-3	-	TRBD1	13	TRBJ1-2	CASSLQTGFGYTF	TGTGCCAGCAGCTTACAGACAGGGTTTGGCTACACCTTC
TRBV5-1	-	TRBD2	16	TRBJ2-1	CASSLAFGLAGVEQFF	TGCGCCAGCAGCTTGGCTTTCGGACTAGCGGGAGTCGAGCAGTTCTTC
TRBV15	many	-	15	TRBJ1-1	CATSLGRTVNTEAFF	TGTGCCACCAGCTTAGGGCGGACAGTGAACACTGAAGCTTTCTTT